This T cell receptor beta chain was sequenced in a study of cytomegalovirus exposure and HLA in healthy donors. J gave up 6 bases and V 2 bases, and 2 bases lay outside the gene matches. The length of the CDR3 is 14 residues. Germline V gene data show CDR1 as SNHLY and CDR2 as FYNNEI. Regarding this clone: The antigen is not known.

The PCR employed 60 Vbeta primers together with 13 Jbeta primers. Clones were read by immunoSEQ multiplex PCR, and TCRdb kept only the in-frame ones, dropping some. The repertoire includes 200,000 or so clones, around 75% of them detected once, and approximately 6% sits in the top ten. Whole-study findings and limits: Presence/absence results assume similar sequencing depth per donor, which may not hold.

Healthy bone marrow donors made up the cohort. The chain employs TRBV2 and TRBJ1-5; TRBD1 aligns across 9 bases. The clonotype comes from a woman in her twenties or thirties in good health and CMV-seropositive. Sequenced sample: PBMCs. The CDR3 DNA sequence: TGTGCCAGCAGTGAAACAGGGGGCTCTCAGCCCCAGCATTTT. It yields the protein CASSETGGSQPQHF.